The 25 T cell receptor beta chains below come from one sample, sequenced in a study of cytomegalovirus exposure and HLA in healthy donors. The data were produced by immunoSEQ multiplex PCR, yet TCRdb's version contains in-frame clones alone and is incomplete. This sample yields around 71,000 clones, of which approximately 94% are seen a single time; over 1.2% belongs to the top ten. What was sequenced was PBMCs. The receptors come from a man between 18 and 35 years old in good health and CMV-seropositive.

The chain joins TRBV6-1 to TRBJ2-7; 8 bases fit TRBD1. CDR1 and CDR2 (germline): MNHNS, SASEGT. J lost 7 bases, V lost 7 bases, and 9 bases had no gene match. The CDR3 consists of 13 residues. CDR3 coding DNA: TGTGCCAGCACCGGACAGGGCCAGGGGGAGCAGTACTTC. Translating it yields CASTGQGQGEQYF.

The chain is built from TRBV29-1 and TRBJ2-3; D remains unclear. Germline assignment: CDR1 SQVTM and CDR2 ANQGSEA. The ends were cut back, 5 bases at V and 2 bases at J, with 8 bases in the middle. There are 12 residues in the CDR3. The CDR3 bases are TGCAGCGTTCCCAGGAACACAGATACGCAGTATTTT. Translated: CSVPRNTDTQYF.

The CDR3 is CASSTPGRFQAFF. The CDR3 DNA follows: TGTGCCAGTAGTACCCCAGGCAGGTTTCAAGCTTTCTTT. The J gene is TRBJ1-1, the V gene TRBV19, with D unclear. This CDR3 region has 13 residues. The V gene's germline CDR1 is LNHDA and CDR2 SQIVND (reference sequence). Trimming removed 4 bases at V and 9 bases at J, with 15 bases between.

This chain joins TRBV6-5 and TRBJ2-5; a weak D match, TRBD2 (5 bases). V lost 6 bases and J lost 8, with 22 bases in between. Germline values: CDR1 MNHEY, CDR2 SVGAGI. This CDR3 has 15 residues. The CDR3 sequence: CASRPRGSDYGTQYF. In nucleotides, the CDR3 is TGTGCCAGCAGGCCACGAGGGAGCGACTACGGTACCCAGTACTTC.

The rearrangement joins TRBV6-6 to TRBJ1-5, with TRBD1 matching 7 bases. This CDR3 is built from 14 residues. The V segment lost 6 bases and the J segment 5 bases; nucleotides outside the gene matches: 7. CDR1 is MNHNY, CDR2 SVGAGI, per germline (reference sequence). CDR3 sequence: CASSWTGKDQPQHF. The CDR3 nucleotides read TGTGCCAGCAGCTGGACAGGAAAGGATCAGCCCCAGCATTTT.

The chain employs TRBV7-9 and TRBJ2-7; D perhaps matches TRBD2 (5 bases). This CDR3 contains 17 residues. Per germline, CDR1 SEHNR and CDR2 FQNEAQ (reference sequence). The germline V and J ends were trimmed by 1 base and 2 bases, with 18 bases remaining between them. CDR3 region: CASSLGLPLEPPYEQYF. CDR3 sequence (DNA): TGTGCCAGCAGCTTAGGACTACCACTCGAACCACCCTACGAGCAGTACTTC.

The rearrangement joins TRBV14 to TRBJ1-4; D is possibly TRBD1 (6 bases). CDR3 length equals 16 residues. Germline assignment: CDR1 SGHDN and CDR2 FVKESK. V was cut by 8 bases and J by 4 bases, with 20 bases left in between. The CDR3 DNA reads as TGTGCCAGCCTCCACCCCCCGGACAGACGTAATGAAAAACTGTTTTTT. Translated: CASLHPPDRRNEKLFF. The full variable domain, rest sourced from reference TRBV14 and TRBJ1-4, is EAGVTQFPSHSVIEKGQTVTLRCDPISGHDNLYWYRRVMGKEIKFLLHFVKESKQDESGMPNNRFLAERTGGTYSTLKVQPAELEDSGVYFCASLHPPDRRNEKLFFGSGTQLSVL.

The gene calls are TRBV28 and TRBJ1-1; D is ambiguous. Trimming removed 3 bases from V and 0 bases from J, with 5 bases in between. The CDR3 consists of 13 residues. Germline CDR1 and CDR2: MDHEN and SYDVKM. The CDR3 loop reads CASSFGLNTEAFF. CDR3 sequence (DNA): TGTGCCAGCAGTTTTGGCCTGAACACTGAAGCTTTCTTT. The full variable domain, completed using reference TRBV28 and TRBJ1-1, is DVKVTQSSRYLVKRTGEKVFLECVQDMDHENMFWYRQDPGLGLRLIYFSYDVKMKEKGDIPEGYSVSREKKERFSLILESASTNQTSMYLCASSFGLNTEAFFGQGTRLTVV.

The chain carries TRBV7-9 and TRBJ1-1, with D maybe TRBD1 (6 bases). From germline, CDR1 is SEHNR and CDR2 FQNEAQ (reference sequence). V was clipped by 5 bases and J by 0 bases, with 13 bases between them. CDR3 length: 15 amino acids. CDR3 in DNA: TGTGCCAGCAGCCCCACCCGGACAGTGAACACTGAAGCTTTCTTT. It yields the protein CASSPTRTVNTEAFF.

The rearrangement links TRBV5-6 to TRBJ1-1; D not resolved. The V gene's germline CDR1 is SGHDT and CDR2 YYEEEE. Trimming removed 1 base at V and 7 bases at J, with 8 bases between. There are 12 residues in the CDR3. CDR3 DNA: TGTGCCAGCAGCTTGTACGAGGATGAAGCTTTCTTT. Translation gives CASSLYEDEAFF.

The chain recombines TRBV2 with TRBJ2-2, with D possibly being TRBD1 (5 bases). V was pared by 8 bases and J by 4 bases, with 14 bases between. CDR1 is SNHLY, CDR2 FYNNEI, per germline. The CDR3 spans 14 residues. The CDR3 spells CASLGLRGTGELFF. CDR3 in DNA: TGTGCCAGCTTGGGGCTTCGAGGCACCGGGGAGCTGTTTTTT. The full variable domain, its missing parts supplied by reference TRBV2 and TRBJ2-2, is EPEVTQTPSHQVTQMGQEVILRCVPISNHLYFYWYRQILGQKVEFLVSFYNNEISEKSEIFDDQFSVERPDGSNFTLKIRSTKLEDSAMYFCASLGLRGTGELFFGEGSRLTVL.

This chain joins TRBV11-2 and TRBJ1-1, with a possible D match to TRBD1 (5 bases). V was pared by 1 base and J by 5 bases, with 14 bases between. The germline V gene has CDR1 SGHAT and CDR2 FQNNGV. This CDR3 has 15 residues. CDR3 in DNA: TGTGCCAGCAGCTTAGGGCGGGTCGGGGGAACTGAAGCTTTCTTT. Translation gives CASSLGRVGGTEAFF.

This clone was detected once. J is TRBJ2-3 and V is TRBV14; D is undetermined. Germline values: CDR1 SGHDN, CDR2 FVKESK. The CDR3 runs to 12 residues. V lost 4 bases and J lost 2, with 4 bases in between. Written as DNA, the CDR3 is TGTGCCAGCAGCCCGTCCACAGATACGCAGTATTTT. This gives the protein CASSPSTDTQYF.

The rearrangement links TRBV14 to TRBJ2-2; a weak D match, TRBD1 (5 bases). This CDR3 contains 15 residues. CDR1 and CDR2 (germline): SGHDN, FVKESK. V gave up 4 bases and J gave up 4 bases, with 13 bases separating them. CDR3 DNA sequence: TGTGCCAGCAGCCGCTCAGCAGGGTCCACCGGGGAGCTGTTTTTT. Protein: CASSRSAGSTGELFF.

V usage is TRBV13 and J usage is TRBJ2-3; D unresolved. This CDR3 spans 15 amino acids. CDR1 and CDR2 from the germline V gene are PRHDT and FYEKMQ (reference sequence). Trimming pared 1 base from V and 0 bases from J, leaving 8 bases between. The CDR3 is CASSLESRSTDTQYF. The CDR3 bases are TGTGCCAGCAGCTTAGAGAGCAGGAGCACAGATACGCAGTATTTT.

The genes are TRBV11-2 and TRBJ2-1; D remains ambiguous. Germline CDR1 is SGHAT and CDR2 is FQNNGV. Between the trimmed V and J ends, which lost 5 bases and 8 bases, there was a span of 10 bases. The CDR3 consists of 12 residues. CDR3 region: CASSRYRDEQFF. Here the CDR3 DNA reads TGTGCCAGCAGCCGATATCGGGATGAGCAGTTCTTC.

This clone has only one observation. The rearrangement uses TRBV6-1 and TRBJ1-3, with D perhaps TRBD1 (5 bases). Germline V CDR1 and CDR2: MNHNS, SASEGT. The germline V and J ends were trimmed by 4 bases and 4 bases, with 14 bases remaining between them. The CDR3 loop spans 15 amino acids. CDR3 coding DNA: TGTGCCAGCAGTGGCAGGGTCCGAGGAGGAAACACCATATATTTT. Its protein is CASSGRVRGGNTIYF.

The genes are TRBV5-1 and TRBJ1-2; perhaps TRBD1 as D (6 bases). Germline V lookup: CDR1 SGHRS, CDR2 YFSETQ. The CDR3 has 16 residues. Trimming left V 0 bases short and J 6 bases short, with 18 bases between. Here the CDR3 DNA reads TGCGCCAGCAGCTTGGCCCTTTATCAGGGGTTGGATGGCTACACCTTC. Protein sequence: CASSLALYQGLDGYTF.

V gene TRBV4-1 combines with J gene TRBJ1-5, with 8 bases matching TRBD1. CDR3 length: 15 residues. Trimming at V came to 3 bases and at J to 4 bases, leaving 5 bases not matched to a gene. Germline CDR1 MGHRA, CDR2 YSYEKL. The CDR3 is CASSQVTGGNQPQHF. The CDR3 nucleotides read TGCGCCAGCAGCCAGGTTACAGGGGGGAATCAGCCCCAGCATTTT.

The chain uses TRBV19 and TRBJ1-3; no clear D gene. The ends were cut back, 2 bases at V and 0 bases at J, with 11 bases in the middle. Germline CDR1 and CDR2: LNHDA and SQIVND (reference sequence). The CDR3 contains 16 residues. This chain's CDR3 is CASSIPDTYSGNTIYF. CDR3 bases: TGTGCCAGTAGTATACCTGACACGTACTCTGGAAACACCATATATTTT.

The chain employs TRBV4-1 and TRBJ1-6; no definite D call. Trimming stripped 5 bases from V and 0 bases from J, with 11 bases between. Germline V gene sequence: CDR1 MGHRA, CDR2 YSYEKL. This CDR3 spans 16 amino acids. The CDR3 reads CASSSGLSSYNSPLHF. The DNA of the CDR3 is TGCGCCAGCAGCTCGGGGTTAAGCTCCTATAATTCACCCCTCCACTTT.

The chain joins TRBV7-9 to TRBJ2-7; 7 bases are a match to TRBD1. This CDR3 is built from 14 residues. The V and J ends lost 3 bases and 3 bases, in that order; junction bases with no gene match: 5. The germline CDR1 and CDR2 sequences are SEHNR and FQNEAQ (reference sequence). CDR3 protein: CASSFRDSLYEQYF. CDR3 bases: TGTGCCAGCAGCTTCCGGGACAGTCTCTACGAGCAGTACTTC.

This chain uses TRBV13 with TRBJ1-5, with 9 bases lining up with TRBD1. The CDR3 is 17 amino acids. From germline, CDR1 is PRHDT and CDR2 FYEKMQ (reference sequence). V lost 5 bases and J lost 0; bases outside the gene matches: 8. The CDR3 DNA sequence: TGTGCCAGCAGCGCCGGACAGGGGATGGGTAGCAATCAGCCCCAGCATTTT. It specifies CASSAGQGMGSNQPQHF. Combining the CDR3 with reference TRBV13 and TRBJ1-5 gives the whole variable domain AAGVIQSPRHLIKEKRETATLKCYPIPRHDTVYWYQQGPGQDPQFLISFYEKMQSDKGSIPDRFSAQQFSDYHSELNMSSLELGDSALYFCASSAGQGMGSNQPQHFGDGTRLSIL.

The chain is built from TRBV19 and TRBJ2-1; TRBD2 aligns across 9 bases. Germline lookup yields CDR1 LNHDA and CDR2 SQIVND (reference sequence). The CDR3 covers 15 residues. V lost 10 bases and J lost 10; bases outside the gene matches: 17. Here the CDR3 DNA reads TGTGCCACCCGCGGGGCTAGCGGGGAGCTCGGGGAGCAGTTCTTC. It yields the protein CATRGASGELGEQFF.

The chain is built from TRBV19 and TRBJ2-5; D ambiguous. The length of the CDR3 is 11 residues. CDR1 and CDR2 from the germline V gene are LNHDA and SQIVND (reference sequence). Trimming took 5 bases from V and 4 from J, leaving 5 bases between them. In DNA, the CDR3 is TGTGCCAGTAGTGACACAGAGACCCAGTACTTC. It specifies CASSDTETQYF.